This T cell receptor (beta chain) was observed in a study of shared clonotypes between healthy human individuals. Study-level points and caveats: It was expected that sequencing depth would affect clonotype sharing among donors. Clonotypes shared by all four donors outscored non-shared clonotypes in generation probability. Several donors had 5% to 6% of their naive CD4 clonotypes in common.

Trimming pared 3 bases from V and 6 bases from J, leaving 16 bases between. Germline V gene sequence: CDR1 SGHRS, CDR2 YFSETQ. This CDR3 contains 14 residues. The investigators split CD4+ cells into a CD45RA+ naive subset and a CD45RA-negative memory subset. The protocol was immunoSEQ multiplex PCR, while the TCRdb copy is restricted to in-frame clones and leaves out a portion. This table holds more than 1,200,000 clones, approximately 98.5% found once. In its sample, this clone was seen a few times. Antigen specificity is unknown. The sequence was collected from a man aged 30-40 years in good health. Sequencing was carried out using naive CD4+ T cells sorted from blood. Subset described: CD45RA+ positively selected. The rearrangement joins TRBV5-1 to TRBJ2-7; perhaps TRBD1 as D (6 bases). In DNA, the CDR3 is TGCGCCAGCAGCTCCGACCGGGACAATTTCGAGCAGTACTTC. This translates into CASSSDRDNFEQYF.